Listed here are 10 T cell receptor beta chains from one sample, sequenced in a study of beta chain features in type 1 diabetes. General study findings and limits: For Type 1 diabetes patients, all four CD4+ subsets carried TCRB CDR3s that were moderately but significantly shorter.

Their antigens remain unidentified. Sequencing targeted expressed TCRB transcripts, as all isolated RNA had been reverse transcribed. Clones were sequenced by immunoSEQ multiplex PCR, and TCRdb holds only the in-frame ones, with some missing. This sample yields approximately 150,000 clones, of which 13% are seen a single time; around 1.4% belongs to the top ten. Sequencing was carried out using central memory CD4+ T cells from blood. Receptors were obtained from a man aged 18-30 years with type 1 diabetes.

This clone was recorded at least ten times. The chain recombines TRBV30 with TRBJ2-2; no reliable D call. The V end lost 0 bases, the J end lost 4 bases, and 6 bases lay between the germline ends. Germline V CDR1 and CDR2: GTSNPN, SVGIG (reference sequence). CDR3 length: 13 amino acids. CDR3 DNA: TGTGCCTGGAGTGTACGAGCCACCGGGGAGCTGTTTTTT. It is translated as CAWSVRATGELFF.

This clone came up a few times. The V and J genes are TRBV6-1 and TRBJ2-3; TRBD2 matches at 8 bases. Germline lookup yields CDR1 MNHNS and CDR2 SASEGT. The CDR3 extends over 15 amino acids. After removal of 6 bases from V and 5 bases from J, the junction contained 10 bases not matched to a gene. Here the CDR3 reads CASSHSGGSGDTQYF. In DNA form, the CDR3 reads TGTGCCAGCAGCCACAGCGGGGGCTCAGGAGATACGCAGTATTTT.

This clone has just a few counts. This chain uses TRBV10-3 with TRBJ1-1; TRBD1 matches at 10 bases. The CDR3 contains 14 residues. Trimming at V came to 5 bases and at J to 4 bases, leaving 4 bases not matched to a gene. Per germline, CDR1 ENHRY and CDR2 SYGVKD. This CDR3 reads CAISRTGGGTEAFF. CDR3 sequence (DNA): TGTGCCATCAGTAGGACAGGGGGTGGCACTGAAGCTTTCTTT.

The chain combines TRBV19 with TRBJ1-2; 10 bases fit TRBD1. V shed 5 bases and J 8 bases; nucleotides not matched to a gene: 11. The germline gives CDR1 LNHDA, CDR2 SQIVND (reference sequence). This CDR3 has 15 amino acids. CDR3 sequence: CASSLPGGTGAGYTF. The CDR3 nucleotides read TGTGCCAGTAGTCTACCCGGAGGGACAGGGGCCGGCTACACCTTC.

The chain joins TRBV27 to TRBJ1-2; 7 bases are shared with TRBD1. Germline CDR1 and CDR2: MNHEY and SMNVEV (reference sequence). CDR3 length equals 13 residues. V was pared by 6 bases and J by 5 bases, with 6 bases of the junction left unmatched. The CDR3 loop is CASSRGDWYGYTF. The CDR3 nucleotides read TGTGCCAGCAGCAGGGGGGATTGGTATGGCTACACCTTC.

This clone was counted a few times. The chain has TRBV4-1 and TRBJ2-2; the D is unclear. Trimming pared 0 bases from V and 5 bases from J, leaving 19 bases between. The CDR3 is 18 residues long. CDR1 and CDR2 (germline): MGHRA, YSYEKL. The CDR3 region has the DNA TGCGCCAGCAGCCAAGATGGGGTGAACATACCCTGGACCGGGGAGCTGTTTTTT. Its translation: CASSQDGVNIPWTGELFF.

The chain combines TRBV2 with TRBJ2-6; TRBD1 might be the D (5 bases). This CDR3 is 15 amino acids long. CDR1 is SNHLY and CDR2 is FYNNEI in the germline V gene. V was trimmed by 6 bases and J by 4 bases, leaving 13 bases between them. The CDR3 loop reads CASRDTWAGANVLTF. CDR3 nucleotide sequence: TGTGCCAGCAGGGACACCTGGGCAGGGGCCAACGTCCTGACTTTC. The full variable domain, completed using reference TRBV2 and TRBJ2-6, is EPEVTQTPSHQVTQMGQEVILRCVPISNHLYFYWYRQILGQKVEFLVSFYNNEISEKSEIFDDQFSVERPDGSNFTLKIRSTKLEDSAMYFCASRDTWAGANVLTFGAGSRLTVL.

The V call is TRBV6-1, the J call TRBJ2-3; D not certain. V lost 10 bases and J lost 4, with 15 bases in between. Germline CDR1 reads MNHNS; CDR2 reads SASEGT. This CDR3 comprises 13 residues. CDR3 sequence: CATHPGAADTQYF. The CDR3 DNA reads TGTGCCACCCACCCAGGCGCAGCAGATACGCAGTATTTT.

The V call is TRBV5-1, the J call TRBJ2-7; 8 bases map to TRBD1. The junction had 13 bases not matched to a gene; V was cut back by 3 bases and J by 11 bases. Germline values: CDR1 SGHRS, CDR2 YFSETQ. The CDR3 is 14 amino acids. CDR3 loop: CASSWQGAEDGEYF. The CDR3 nucleotides are TGCGCCAGCAGCTGGCAGGGGGCAGAAGACGGGGAGTACTTC.

CDR3 protein: CASRKVAGVSQETQYF. CDR3 in DNA: TGCGCCAGCAGGAAAGTAGCGGGGGTTTCCCAAGAGACCCAGTACTTC. J is TRBJ2-5 and V is TRBV10-2; 9 positions match TRBD2. CDR3 length: 16 amino acids. V shed 6 bases and J 1 base; nucleotides not matched to a gene: 9. Germline V CDR1 and CDR2: WSHSY, SAAADI.